This TCR beta chain originates from a study of CD8 T cells in Susac syndrome. When the RNA was reverse transcribed, random hexamers were used with an input of roughly 0.45 to 1 ug. TCRdb called the immunoSEQ multiplex PCR reads again in MiXCR, with one record for every CDR3 protein. The table lists over 150,000 distinct CDR3 sequences, more than 95% of them singletons, with less than 0.15% in the top ten. Germline values: CDR1 DFQATT, CDR2 SNEGSKA (reference sequence). The ends were cut back, 5 bases at V and 4 bases at J, with 11 bases in the middle. This CDR3 is built from 12 residues. The receptor's source is a human donor with Susac syndrome. Sequenced material: CD4+ T cells from PBMCs. V is TRBV20-1 and J is TRBJ1-1; D may be TRBD1 (6 bases). The CDR3 loop reads CSARGQTTEAFF. The CDR3 nucleotides are TGCAGTGCTCGCGGACAGACCACTGAAGCTTTCTTT.